The T cell receptor (beta chain) described here comes from a study of vaccination and CD4 T cells after COVID-19. With regard to this clonotype: The antigen is not known.

Study results and limitations: Early timepoints after natural infection were not analyzed in these convalescent patients. Counts of SARS-CoV-2-reactive clonotypes had a median that went from about 20 to 38, a nonsignificant change.

Sequencing of cultured CD4+ T cell DNA used the Oncomine TCR Beta short-read assay. Each CDR3 protein is one row after TCRdb ran MiXCR on the PCR reads. The repertoire includes approximately 20,000 distinct CDR3 sequences, around 50% of them detected once, and about 7.5% sits in the top ten. CDR3 length: 16 amino acids. The J segment lost 1 base and the V segment lost 4 bases, leaving 3 bases of the junction unmatched. CDR1 and CDR2 (germline): MGHRA, YSYEKL. The treatment here: approximately nine-day PBMC culture with coronavirus spike peptide pools or control peptides (ViraFEST assay). First, ViraFEST expanded antigen-specific T cells with peptide pools, and next it sequenced the TCRs. Half-medium changes with fresh IL-2 medium occurred on days 3 and 7.

Sequences were obtained from CD4+ T cells from blood, cultured in vitro. This TCR derives from a human donor who had recovered from COVID-19. The chain combines TRBV4-1 with TRBJ2-5, with 13 bases aligning to TRBD2. In DNA, the CDR3 is TGCGCCAGCAGCCCGGGACTAGCGGGGCTCCAAGAGACCCAGTACTTC. It codes for CASSPGLAGLQETQYF.